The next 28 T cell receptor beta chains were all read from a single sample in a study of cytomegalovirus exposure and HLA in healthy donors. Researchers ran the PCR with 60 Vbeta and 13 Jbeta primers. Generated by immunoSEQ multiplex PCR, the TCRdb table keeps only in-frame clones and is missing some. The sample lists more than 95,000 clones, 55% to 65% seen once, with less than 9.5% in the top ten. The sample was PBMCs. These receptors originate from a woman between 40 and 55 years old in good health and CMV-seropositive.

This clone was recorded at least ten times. CDR3 sequence reads: CASSPGFGYQETQYF. CDR3 DNA sequence: TGTGCCAGCAGTCCGGGTTTCGGCTACCAAGAGACCCAGTACTTC. The chain recombines TRBV27 with TRBJ2-5; D is uncertain. This CDR3 comprises 15 residues. Germline-derived CDR1 and CDR2 are MNHEY and SMNVEV (reference sequence). The V gene lost 5 bases and the J gene lost 0 bases, with 13 bases spanning the gap.

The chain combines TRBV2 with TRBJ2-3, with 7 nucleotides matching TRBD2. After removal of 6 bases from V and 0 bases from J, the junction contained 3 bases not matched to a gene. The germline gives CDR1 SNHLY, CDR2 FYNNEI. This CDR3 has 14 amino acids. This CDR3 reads CASSALASTDTQYF. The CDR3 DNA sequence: TGTGCCAGCAGCGCACTAGCGAGCACAGATACGCAGTATTTT.

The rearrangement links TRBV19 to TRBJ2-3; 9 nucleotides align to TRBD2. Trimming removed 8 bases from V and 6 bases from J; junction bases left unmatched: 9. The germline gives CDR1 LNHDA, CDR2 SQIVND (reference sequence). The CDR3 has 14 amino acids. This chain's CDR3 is CASGLATSGDTQYF. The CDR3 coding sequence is TGTGCCAGTGGACTAGCGACCTCCGGGGATACGCAGTATTTT.

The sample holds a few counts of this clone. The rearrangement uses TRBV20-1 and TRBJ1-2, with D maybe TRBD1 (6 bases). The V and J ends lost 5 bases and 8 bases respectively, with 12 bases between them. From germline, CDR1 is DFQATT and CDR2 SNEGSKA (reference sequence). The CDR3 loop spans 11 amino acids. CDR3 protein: CSAFGRGGYTF. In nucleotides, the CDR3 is TGCAGTGCTTTTGGAAGGGGGGGCTACACCTTC.

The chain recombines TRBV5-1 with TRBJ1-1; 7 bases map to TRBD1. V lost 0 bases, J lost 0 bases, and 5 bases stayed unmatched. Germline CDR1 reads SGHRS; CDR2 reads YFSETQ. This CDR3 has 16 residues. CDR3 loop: CASSLGQGPMNTEAFF. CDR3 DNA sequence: TGCGCCAGCAGCTTGGGACAGGGCCCCATGAACACTGAAGCTTTCTTT.

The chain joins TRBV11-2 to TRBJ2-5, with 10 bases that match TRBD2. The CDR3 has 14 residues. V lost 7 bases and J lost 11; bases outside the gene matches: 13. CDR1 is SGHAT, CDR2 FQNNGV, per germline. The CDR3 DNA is TGTGCCAGCACGATAGGACTAGCGGCGAATGAGCAGTACTTC. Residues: CASTIGLAANEQYF. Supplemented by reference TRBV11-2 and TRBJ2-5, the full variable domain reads EAGVAQSPRYKIIEKRQSVAFWCNPISGHATLYWYQQILGQGPKLLIQFQNNGVVDDSQLPKDRFSAERLKGVDSTLKIQPAKLEDSAVYLCASTIGLAANEQYFGPGTRLLVL.

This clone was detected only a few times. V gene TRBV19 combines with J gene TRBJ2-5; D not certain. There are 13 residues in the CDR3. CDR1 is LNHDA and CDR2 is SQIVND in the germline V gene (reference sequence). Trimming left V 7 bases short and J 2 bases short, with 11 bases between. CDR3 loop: CASNPGRQETQYF. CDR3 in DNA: TGTGCCAGTAATCCAGGTCGACAAGAGACCCAGTACTTC.

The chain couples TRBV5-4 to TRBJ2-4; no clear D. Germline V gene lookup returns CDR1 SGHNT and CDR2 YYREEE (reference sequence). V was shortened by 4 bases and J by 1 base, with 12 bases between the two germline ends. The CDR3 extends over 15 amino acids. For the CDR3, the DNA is TGTGCCAGCAGCCAAAAAGACGGGGCCAAAAACATTCAGTACTTC. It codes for CASSQKDGAKNIQYF.

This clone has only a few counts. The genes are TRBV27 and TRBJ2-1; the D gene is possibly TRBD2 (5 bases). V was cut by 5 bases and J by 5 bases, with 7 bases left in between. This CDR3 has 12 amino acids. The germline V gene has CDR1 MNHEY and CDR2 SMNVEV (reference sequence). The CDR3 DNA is TGTGCCAGCAGTGCCGGGGACAATGAGCAGTTCTTC. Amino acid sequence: CASSAGDNEQFF.

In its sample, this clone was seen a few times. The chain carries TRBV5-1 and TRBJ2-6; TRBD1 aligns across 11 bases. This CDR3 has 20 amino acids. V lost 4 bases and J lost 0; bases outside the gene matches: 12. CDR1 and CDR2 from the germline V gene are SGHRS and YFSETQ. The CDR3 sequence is CASSPGQGANWSSGANVLTF. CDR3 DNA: TGCGCCAGCAGCCCCGGACAGGGGGCAAATTGGTCCTCTGGGGCCAACGTCCTGACTTTC. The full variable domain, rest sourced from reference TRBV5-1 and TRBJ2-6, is KAGVTQTPRYLIKTRGQQVTLSCSPISGHRSVSWYQQTPGQGLQFLFEYFSETQRNKGNFPGRFSGRQFSNSRSEMNVSTLELGDSALYLCASSPGQGANWSSGANVLTFGAGSRLTVL.

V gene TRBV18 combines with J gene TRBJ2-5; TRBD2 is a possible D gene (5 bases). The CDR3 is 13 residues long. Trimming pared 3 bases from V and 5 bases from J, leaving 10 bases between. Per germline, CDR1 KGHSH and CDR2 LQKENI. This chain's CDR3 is CASSPGVSETQYF. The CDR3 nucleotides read TGTGCCAGCTCACCGGGAGTTAGCGAGACCCAGTACTTC. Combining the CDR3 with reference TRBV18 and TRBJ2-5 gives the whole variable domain NAGVMQNPRHLVRRRGQEARLRCSPMKGHSHVYWYRQLPEEGLKFMVYLQKENIIDESGMPKERFSAEFPKEGPSILRIQQVVRGDSAAYFCASSPGVSETQYFGPGTRLLVL.

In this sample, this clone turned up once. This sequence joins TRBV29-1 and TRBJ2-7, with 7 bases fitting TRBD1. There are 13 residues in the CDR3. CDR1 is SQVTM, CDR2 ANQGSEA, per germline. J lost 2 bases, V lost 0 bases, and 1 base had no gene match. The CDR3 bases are TGCAGCGTTGAAGAAGACAGGGCCTACGAGCAGTACTTC. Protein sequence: CSVEEDRAYEQYF.

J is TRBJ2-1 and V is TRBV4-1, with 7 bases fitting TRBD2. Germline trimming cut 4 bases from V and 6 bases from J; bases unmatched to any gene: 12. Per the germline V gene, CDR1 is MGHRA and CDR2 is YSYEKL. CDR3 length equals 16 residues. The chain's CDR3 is CASSLLAGLSFNEQFF. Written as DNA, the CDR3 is TGCGCCAGCAGCCTATTGGCGGGACTAAGCTTCAATGAGCAGTTCTTC.

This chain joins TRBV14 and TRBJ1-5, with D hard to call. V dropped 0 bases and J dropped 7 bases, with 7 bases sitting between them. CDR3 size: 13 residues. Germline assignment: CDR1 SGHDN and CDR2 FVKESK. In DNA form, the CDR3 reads TGTGCCAGCAGCCAAGATTTCTACCAGCCCCAGCATTTT. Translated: CASSQDFYQPQHF.

Here the CDR3 DNA reads TGCAGCGTTGATGAGGCATCAATGAACACTGAAGCTTTCTTT. Its protein product is CSVDEASMNTEAFF. The genes are TRBV29-1 and TRBJ1-1; D remains unclear. V was trimmed by 3 bases and J by 0 bases, leaving 11 bases between them. CDR1 is SQVTM, CDR2 ANQGSEA, per germline. The CDR3 loop spans 14 amino acids.

The CDR3 is CASSRGGGAPNAEAFF. Here the CDR3 DNA reads TGTGCCAGCAGCCGGGGCGGGGGGGCCCCAAATGCTGAAGCTTTCTTT. J is TRBJ1-1 and V is TRBV5-6; maybe TRBD1 (6 bases). The CDR3 totals 16 residues. Germline V CDR1 and CDR2: SGHDT, YYEEEE. V was cut by 4 bases and J by 6 bases, with 22 bases left in between.

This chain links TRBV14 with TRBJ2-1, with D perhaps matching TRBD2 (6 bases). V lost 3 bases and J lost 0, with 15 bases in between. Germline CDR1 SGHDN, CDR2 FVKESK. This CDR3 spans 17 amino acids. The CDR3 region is CASSQEGVWSSYNEQFF. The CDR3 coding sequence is TGTGCCAGCAGCCAGGAGGGAGTTTGGAGCTCCTACAATGAGCAGTTCTTC.

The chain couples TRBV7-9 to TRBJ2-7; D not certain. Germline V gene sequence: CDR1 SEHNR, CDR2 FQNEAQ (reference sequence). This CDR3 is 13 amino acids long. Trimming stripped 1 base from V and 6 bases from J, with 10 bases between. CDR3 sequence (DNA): TGTGCCAGCAGCTTAGGAACTACTTTCGAGCAGTACTTC. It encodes CASSLGTTFEQYF. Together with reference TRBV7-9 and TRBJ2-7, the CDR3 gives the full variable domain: DTGVSQNPRHKITKRGQNVTFRCDPISEHNRLYWYRQTLGQGPEFLTYFQNEAQLEKSRLLSDRFSAERPKGSFSTLEIQRTEQGDSAMYLCASSLGTTFEQYFGPGTRLTVT.

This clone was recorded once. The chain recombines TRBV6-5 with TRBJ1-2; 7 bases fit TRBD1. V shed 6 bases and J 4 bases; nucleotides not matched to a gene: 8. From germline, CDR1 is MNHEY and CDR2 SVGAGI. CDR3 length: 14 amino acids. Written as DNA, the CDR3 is TGTGCCAGCAGCTCTTCGGGACAGCCCTATGGCTACACCTTC. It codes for CASSSSGQPYGYTF.

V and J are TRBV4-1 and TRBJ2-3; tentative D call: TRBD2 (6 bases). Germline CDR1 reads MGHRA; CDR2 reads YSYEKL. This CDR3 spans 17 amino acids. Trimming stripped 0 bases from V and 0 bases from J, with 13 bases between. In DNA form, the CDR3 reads TGCGCCAGCAGCCAAGAGAGGCGGGGAACTAGCACAGATACGCAGTATTTT. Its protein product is CASSQERRGTSTDTQYF.

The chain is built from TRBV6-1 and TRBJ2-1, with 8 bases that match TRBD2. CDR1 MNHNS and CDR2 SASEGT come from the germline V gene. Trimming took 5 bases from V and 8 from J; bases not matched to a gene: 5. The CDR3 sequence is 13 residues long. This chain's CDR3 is CASSQSLADEQFF. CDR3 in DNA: TGTGCCAGCAGTCAATCACTAGCGGATGAGCAGTTCTTC.

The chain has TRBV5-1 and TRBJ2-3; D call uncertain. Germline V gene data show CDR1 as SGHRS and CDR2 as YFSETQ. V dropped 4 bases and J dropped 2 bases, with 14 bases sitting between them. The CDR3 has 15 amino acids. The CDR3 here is CASSTHLSSTDTQYF. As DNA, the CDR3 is TGCGCCAGCAGCACCCACTTGAGTTCCACAGATACGCAGTATTTT.

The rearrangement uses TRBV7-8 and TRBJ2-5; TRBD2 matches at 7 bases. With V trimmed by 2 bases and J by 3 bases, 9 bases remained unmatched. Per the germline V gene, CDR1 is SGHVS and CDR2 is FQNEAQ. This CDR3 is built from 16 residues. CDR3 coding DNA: TGTGCCAGCAGCTTAATCGGTAGCGGGTTGGAAGAGACCCAGTACTTC. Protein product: CASSLIGSGLEETQYF.

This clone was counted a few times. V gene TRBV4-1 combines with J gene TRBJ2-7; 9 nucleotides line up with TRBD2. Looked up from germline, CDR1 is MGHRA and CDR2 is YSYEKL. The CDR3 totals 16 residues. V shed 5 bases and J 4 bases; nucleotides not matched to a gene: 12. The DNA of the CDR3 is TGCGCCAGCAGCAGGCGGGGGGGCGGGGAGGCGTACGAGCAGTACTTC. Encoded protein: CASSRRGGGEAYEQYF.

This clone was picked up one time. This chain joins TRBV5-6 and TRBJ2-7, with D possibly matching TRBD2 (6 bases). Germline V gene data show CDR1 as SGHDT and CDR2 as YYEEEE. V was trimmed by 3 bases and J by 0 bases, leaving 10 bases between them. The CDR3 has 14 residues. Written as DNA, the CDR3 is TGTGCCAGCAGCTACGGGGGAAGCTCCTACGAGCAGTACTTC. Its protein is CASSYGGSSYEQYF.

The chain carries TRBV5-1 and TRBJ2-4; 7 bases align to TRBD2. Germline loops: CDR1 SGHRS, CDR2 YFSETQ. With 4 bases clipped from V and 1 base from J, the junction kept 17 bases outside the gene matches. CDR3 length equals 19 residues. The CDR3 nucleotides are TGCGCCAGCAGCCGCGTCGAAGGTGCGGGAGTGCGGGCCAAAAACATTCAGTACTTC. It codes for CASSRVEGAGVRAKNIQYF.

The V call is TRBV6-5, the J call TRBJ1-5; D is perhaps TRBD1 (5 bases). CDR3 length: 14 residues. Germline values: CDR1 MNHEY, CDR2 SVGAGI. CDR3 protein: CAASGGALNQPQHF. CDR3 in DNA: TGTGCAGCCTCGGGTGGGGCTTTGAATCAGCCCCAGCATTTT.

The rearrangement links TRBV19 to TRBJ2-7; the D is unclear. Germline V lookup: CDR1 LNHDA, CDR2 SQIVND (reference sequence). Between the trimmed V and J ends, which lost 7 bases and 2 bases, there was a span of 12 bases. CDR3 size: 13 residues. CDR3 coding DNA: TGTGCCAGTACCGGGTACTCCCCCTACGAGCAGTACTTC. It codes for CASTGYSPYEQYF.